The clone carrying this TCR beta chain was seen at least ten times. TCRdb itself ran the 5' RACE reads through MiXCR, one entry per CDR3 protein. Of 50,000 to 65,000 distinct CDR3 sequences in the sample, less than 8% are singletons; the top ten hold 24%. Trimming pared 0 bases from V and 6 bases from J, leaving 4 bases between. There are 11 residues in the CDR3. CDR1 and CDR2 (germline): SGHDT, YYEEEE. This sample was taken from a study of T cells after yellow fever vaccination. Overall study context: With SMART-Seq v4 Ultra Low Input, the fractions containing low cell numbers were prepared.

This material consisted of CD8+ T cells not binding an NS4B(214-222) dextramer, sorted from PBMCs, taken about 49 days after the first yellow fever vaccination. The clonotype was recovered from a man younger than 35 who received the YFV17D yellow fever vaccine. The V call is TRBV5-6, the J call TRBJ2-7, with no clear D. CDR3 coding DNA: TGTGCCAGCAGCTTGGCCCTCGAGCAGTACTTC. As protein: CASSLALEQYF.